This T cell receptor (beta chain) appears in the sequencing data of a study of shared clonotypes between healthy human individuals. Study in general: Plates per donor: three CD4 naive, three CD4 memory, two CD8 naive, one CD8 memory. Study-wide points: It was observed that about 5% of naive CD4 clonotypes were shared across several donors.

Sequenced by immunoSEQ multiplex PCR; TCRdb stores in-frame clones only, minus some. The sample has about 2 million clones, about 95% seen once. In regard to this clone: Its antigen is undetermined.

It was CD45RO-negative cells, positively selected for CCR7, that made up naive CD8 cells, with terminally differentiated effector memory CD45RA+ cells excluded. There were only Caucasian adults among the donors, and all lived in Nashville, Tennessee. V lost 3 bases to trimming and J lost 0 bases, with 6 bases between them. Per the germline V gene, CDR1 is LNHDA and CDR2 is SQIVND (reference sequence). This CDR3 has 14 residues. This chain joins TRBV19 and TRBJ2-1; D gene uncertain. Material: naive CD8+ T cells sorted from blood. The sequence derives from a man younger than 35 in good health. This CDR3 is CASSIWDSYNEQFF. In DNA form, the CDR3 reads TGTGCCAGTAGTATCTGGGACTCCTACAATGAGCAGTTCTTC.